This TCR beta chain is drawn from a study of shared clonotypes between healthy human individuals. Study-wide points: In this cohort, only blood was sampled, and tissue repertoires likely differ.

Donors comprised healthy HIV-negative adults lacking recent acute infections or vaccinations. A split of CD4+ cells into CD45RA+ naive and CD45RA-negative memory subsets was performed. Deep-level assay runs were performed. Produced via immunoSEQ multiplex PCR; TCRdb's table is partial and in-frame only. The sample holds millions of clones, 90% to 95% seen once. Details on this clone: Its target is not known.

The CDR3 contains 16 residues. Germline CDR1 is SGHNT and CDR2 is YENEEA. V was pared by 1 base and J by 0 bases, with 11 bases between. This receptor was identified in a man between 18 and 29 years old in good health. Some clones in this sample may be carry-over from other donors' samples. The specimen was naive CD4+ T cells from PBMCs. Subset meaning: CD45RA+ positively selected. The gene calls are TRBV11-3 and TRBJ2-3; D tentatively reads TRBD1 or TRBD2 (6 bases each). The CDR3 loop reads CASSLGLGGSTDTQYF. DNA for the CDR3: TGTGCCAGCAGCTTAGGACTAGGGGGGAGCACAGATACGCAGTATTTT.